The rows below give T cell receptor beta chains drawn from one sample of a study of blood T cell repertoires in COVID-19. Clones were read by immunoSEQ multiplex PCR, and TCRdb kept only the in-frame ones, dropping some. The table has roughly 92,000 clones, around 86% seen once; the top ten hold 4.9%. Sequenced: peripheral blood. These receptors all come from a woman older than 75 with acute or convalescent COVID-19. Each CDR3 is given with its conserved first and last residue. A D gene is named only where the DNA matches it firmly. Clone size, where shown, is once, few, many, or a class for clones that have expanded.

CDR3aa: CASNGQGSSYNSPLHF
CDR3nt: TGTGCCAGCAACGGACAGGGAAGCTCCTATAATTCACCCCTCCACTTT
d_gene: TRBD1
v_gene: TRBV2
j_gene: TRBJ1-6
abundance: NA

CDR3aa: CASSSGISTGELFF
CDR3nt: TGCGCCAGCAGCTCAGGGATTAGCACCGGGGAGCTGTTTTTT
d_gene: NA
v_gene: TRBV4-1
j_gene: TRBJ2-2
abundance: NA

CDR3aa: CASTPDRYEQYF
CDR3nt: TGTGCCAGCACCCCGGACAGGTACGAGCAGTACTTC
d_gene: TRBD1
v_gene: TRBV2
j_gene: TRBJ2-7
abundance: few

CDR3aa: CASSLIAGETQYF
CDR3nt: TGTGCCAGCAGCTTAATTGCGGGAGAGACCCAGTACTTC
d_gene: NA
v_gene: TRBV7-3
j_gene: TRBJ2-5
abundance: NA

CDR3aa: CASSPTGVRTGELFF
CDR3nt: TGTGCCAGCAGCCCGACCGGGGTTCGAACCGGGGAGCTGTTTTTT
d_gene: NA
v_gene: TRBV28
j_gene: TRBJ2-2
abundance: NA

CDR3aa: CASTRTGVNYGYTF
CDR3nt: TGTGCCAGTACCCGGACAGGGGTGAACTATGGCTACACCTTC
d_gene: TRBD1
v_gene: TRBV19
j_gene: TRBJ1-2
abundance: NA

CDR3aa: CAASLTGSQPQHF
CDR3nt: TGTGCCGCGTCACTCACAGGGAGTCAGCCCCAGCATTTT
d_gene: NA
v_gene: TRBV6-5
j_gene: TRBJ1-5
abundance: NA

CDR3aa: CASRLSTGGYTF
CDR3nt: TGTGCCAGCAGACTAAGTACGGGTGGCTACACCTTC
d_gene: NA
v_gene: TRBV4-2
j_gene: TRBJ1-2
abundance: NA

CDR3aa: CASESSDRLEAFF
CDR3nt: TGTGCCAGCGAGTCTTCTGACAGACTTGAAGCTTTCTTT
d_gene: NA
v_gene: TRBV2
j_gene: TRBJ1-1
abundance: NA

CDR3aa: CASSLSVTGNTIYF
CDR3nt: TGTGCCAGCAGCTTGTCAGTGACTGGAAACACCATATATTTT
d_gene: NA
v_gene: TRBV7-9
j_gene: TRBJ1-3
abundance: NA

CDR3aa: CAISGQDPYEQYF
CDR3nt: TGTGCCATCAGCGGACAGGACCCTTACGAGCAGTACTTC
d_gene: TRBD1
v_gene: TRBV10-3
j_gene: TRBJ2-7
abundance: NA

CDR3aa: CASSPDSYGYTF
CDR3nt: TGTGCCAGCTCTCCCGACAGTTATGGCTACACCTTC
d_gene: NA
v_gene: TRBV18
j_gene: TRBJ1-2
abundance: NA

CDR3aa: CASSFPGLADQYF
CDR3nt: TGCGCCAGCAGCTTCCCTGGACTAGCGGATCAGTATTTT
d_gene: TRBD2
v_gene: TRBV5-1
j_gene: TRBJ2-3
abundance: NA

CDR3aa: CASSLSQGATFNEAFF
CDR3nt: TGTGCCAGCAGCTTAAGTCAGGGGGCGACTTTTAATGAAGCTTTCTTT
d_gene: TRBD1
v_gene: TRBV13
j_gene: TRBJ1-1
abundance: once

CDR3aa: CASSYPVMNTEAFF
CDR3nt: TGTGCCAGCAGTTACCCCGTTATGAACACTGAAGCTTTCTTT
d_gene: NA
v_gene: TRBV6-2/TRBV6-3
j_gene: TRBJ1-1
abundance: once

CDR3aa: CASSQRQGLEAFF
CDR3nt: TGTGCCAGCAGCCAACGACAGGGGTTGGAAGCTTTCTTT
d_gene: TRBD1
v_gene: TRBV7-2
j_gene: TRBJ1-1
abundance: NA

CDR3aa: CASSPGQGALGAFF
CDR3nt: TGTGCCAGCAGCCCCGGACAGGGGGCGCTGGGGGCTTTCTTT
d_gene: TRBD1
v_gene: TRBV3-1/TRBV3-2
j_gene: TRBJ1-1
abundance: NA

CDR3aa: CASSLERSPNTGELFF
CDR3nt: TGTGCCAGCAGCTTAGAGAGGTCCCCTAACACCGGGGAGCTGTTTTTT
d_gene: NA
v_gene: TRBV7-2
j_gene: TRBJ2-2
abundance: NA

CDR3aa: CASSEQEIGLAGAWEQFF
CDR3nt: TGTGCCAGCAGTGAACAGGAGATAGGACTAGCGGGAGCATGGGAGCAGTTCTTC
d_gene: TRBD2
v_gene: TRBV25-1
j_gene: TRBJ2-1
abundance: NA

CDR3aa: CASSARRDTQYF
CDR3nt: TGTGCCAGCAGCGCAAGGAGGGATACGCAGTATTTT
d_gene: NA
v_gene: TRBV6-5
j_gene: TRBJ2-3
abundance: once

CDR3aa: CASSQDWRGHAFF
CDR3nt: TGTGCCAGCAGCCAAGATTGGCGGGGCCACGCTTTCTTT
d_gene: NA
v_gene: TRBV3-1/TRBV3-2
j_gene: TRBJ1-1
abundance: NA

CDR3aa: CASSGSGTGVWETQYF
CDR3nt: TGCGCCAGCAGCGGATCCGGGACAGGGGTCTGGGAGACCCAGTACTTC
d_gene: TRBD1
v_gene: TRBV5-1
j_gene: TRBJ2-5
abundance: few

CDR3aa: CASSDRTANYGYTF
CDR3nt: TGTGCCAGTAGTGATCGGACAGCTAACTATGGCTACACCTTC
d_gene: NA
v_gene: TRBV19
j_gene: TRBJ1-2
abundance: once

CDR3aa: CASSLSGQLNTEAFF
CDR3nt: TGTGCCAGCAGCTTGTCTGGGCAATTAAACACTGAAGCTTTCTTT
d_gene: NA
v_gene: TRBV5-6
j_gene: TRBJ1-1
abundance: NA

CDR3aa: CASSPRQGVVNTEAFF
CDR3nt: TGCGCCAGCAGCCCTAGACAGGGGGTGGTGAACACTGAAGCTTTCTTT
d_gene: TRBD1
v_gene: TRBV5-1
j_gene: TRBJ1-1
abundance: NA

CDR3aa: CASSFPGATGNTIYF
CDR3nt: TGTGCCAGCAGTTTCCCAGGGGCAACTGGAAACACCATATATTTT
d_gene: NA
v_gene: TRBV6-5
j_gene: TRBJ1-3
abundance: NA

CDR3aa: CAIGDRLSYNSPLHF
CDR3nt: TGTGCCATCGGGGACAGGCTCTCCTATAATTCACCCCTCCACTTT
d_gene: TRBD1
v_gene: TRBV10-3
j_gene: TRBJ1-6
abundance: medium-sized

CDR3aa: CASSPFTGRGTEAFF
CDR3nt: TGTGCCAGCAGTCCCTTTACAGGGAGAGGCACTGAAGCTTTCTTT
d_gene: NA
v_gene: TRBV27
j_gene: TRBJ1-1
abundance: NA

CDR3aa: CASSRDRLTYEQYF
CDR3nt: TGTGCCAGCAGCCGGGACAGGCTAACCTACGAGCAGTACTTC
d_gene: TRBD1
v_gene: TRBV6-1
j_gene: TRBJ2-7
abundance: NA

CDR3aa: CASSPLAGVLEQFF
CDR3nt: TGCGCCAGCAGCCCTTTAGCGGGAGTCCTTGAGCAGTTCTTC
d_gene: TRBD2
v_gene: TRBV5-1
j_gene: TRBJ2-1
abundance: once

CDR3aa: CATGLAGGSDEQFF
CDR3nt: TGTGCCACCGGACTAGCGGGGGGGAGCGATGAGCAGTTCTTC
d_gene: TRBD2
v_gene: TRBV24-1
j_gene: TRBJ2-1
abundance: NA

CDR3aa: CASSPSEAGRQPQHF
CDR3nt: TGTGCCAGCTCACCATCCGAGGCAGGGCGTCAGCCCCAGCATTTT
d_gene: NA
v_gene: TRBV18
j_gene: TRBJ1-5
abundance: NA

CDR3aa: CASSLALTDNQPQHF
CDR3nt: TGTGCCAGCAGCTTGGCCCTAACAGACAATCAGCCCCAGCATTTT
d_gene: NA
v_gene: TRBV5-5
j_gene: TRBJ1-5
abundance: NA

CDR3aa: CASSDRGGGNSVTGELFF
CDR3nt: TGTGCCAGCAGTGATAGGGGCGGGGGCAATTCGGTCACCGGGGAGCTGTTTTTT
d_gene: NA
v_gene: TRBV25-1
j_gene: TRBJ2-2
abundance: NA

CDR3aa: CASSEATGGSYGYTF
CDR3nt: TGTGCCAGCAGTGAAGCGACAGGGGGGAGCTATGGCTACACCTTC
d_gene: TRBD1
v_gene: TRBV6-1
j_gene: TRBJ1-2
abundance: NA

CDR3aa: CASILGGGRAFF
CDR3nt: TGTGCCAGCATCCTTGGGGGGGGCCGTGCTTTCTTT
d_gene: NA
v_gene: TRBV12-3/TRBV12-4
j_gene: TRBJ1-1
abundance: NA

CDR3aa: CASSEPIGLYNEQFF
CDR3nt: TGTGCCAGCAGTGAACCCATCGGACTCTACAATGAGCAGTTCTTC
d_gene: NA
v_gene: TRBV6-1
j_gene: TRBJ2-1
abundance: NA

CDR3aa: CAISEQGGSGLNEKLFF
CDR3nt: TGTGCCATCAGTGAACAAGGGGGATCAGGTCTTAATGAAAAACTGTTTTTT
d_gene: NA
v_gene: TRBV10-3
j_gene: TRBJ1-4
abundance: NA

CDR3aa: CASSASGGTSTDTQYF
CDR3nt: TGTGCCAGCAGCGCGAGCGGGGGGACCAGCACAGATACGCAGTATTTT
d_gene: TRBD2
v_gene: TRBV13
j_gene: TRBJ2-3
abundance: NA

CDR3aa: CASSLGAPGMAYEQYF
CDR3nt: TGCGCCAGCAGCTTAGGGGCCCCAGGGATGGCCTACGAGCAGTACTTC
d_gene: NA
v_gene: TRBV5-1
j_gene: TRBJ2-7
abundance: NA

CDR3aa: CATSDPLENEQFF
CDR3nt: TGTGCCACCAGTGATCCCCTAGAAAATGAGCAGTTCTTC
d_gene: NA
v_gene: TRBV24-1
j_gene: TRBJ2-1
abundance: NA

CDR3aa: CASSTGDRGVRTEAFF
CDR3nt: TGTGCCAGCAGTACCGGGGACAGGGGCGTTCGCACTGAAGCTTTCTTT
d_gene: TRBD1
v_gene: TRBV27
j_gene: TRBJ1-1
abundance: NA

CDR3aa: CASSPTAGRNNEKLFF
CDR3nt: TGTGCCAGCAGCCCTACGGCGGGCAGAAATAATGAAAAACTGTTTTTT
d_gene: NA
v_gene: TRBV4-2
j_gene: TRBJ1-4
abundance: NA

CDR3aa: CATSHNRVSYEQYF
CDR3nt: TGTGCCACCAGTCACAACAGGGTCTCCTACGAGCAGTACTTC
d_gene: NA
v_gene: TRBV15
j_gene: TRBJ2-7
abundance: NA

CDR3aa: CATSTRQGTIYF
CDR3nt: TGTGCCACCAGCACCCGACAGGGAACCATATATTTT
d_gene: TRBD1
v_gene: TRBV15
j_gene: TRBJ1-3
abundance: few

CDR3aa: CASSITDRGSQYF
CDR3nt: TGTGCCAGCAGCATTACGGACAGGGGGTCCCAGTACTTC
d_gene: TRBD1
v_gene: TRBV7-2
j_gene: TRBJ2-7
abundance: NA

CDR3aa: CASSINGGPTDTQYF
CDR3nt: TGTGCCAGCAGCATTAACGGAGGGCCCACAGATACGCAGTATTTT
d_gene: NA
v_gene: TRBV5-8
j_gene: TRBJ2-3
abundance: NA

CDR3aa: CASSRESFGNQPQHF
CDR3nt: TGTGCCAGTAGTAGGGAGAGTTTTGGCAATCAGCCCCAGCATTTT
d_gene: NA
v_gene: TRBV19
j_gene: TRBJ1-5
abundance: few

CDR3aa: CASSLGGRGYNEQFF
CDR3nt: TGCGCCAGCAGCTTGGGAGGGAGAGGGTACAATGAGCAGTTCTTC
d_gene: NA
v_gene: TRBV5-1
j_gene: TRBJ2-1
abundance: NA

CDR3aa: CASSNDRDQPQHF
CDR3nt: TGTGCCAGCAGTAACGACAGGGATCAGCCCCAGCATTTT
d_gene: TRBD1
v_gene: TRBV6-5
j_gene: TRBJ1-5
abundance: NA

CDR3aa: CASSLTVSTDTQYF
CDR3nt: TGTGCCAGCAGTTTGACTGTTAGCACAGATACGCAGTATTTT
d_gene: NA
v_gene: TRBV27
j_gene: TRBJ2-3
abundance: NA

CDR3aa: CASSQDRGGPYEQYF
CDR3nt: TGTGCCAGCAGCCAAGACCGAGGGGGACCCTACGAGCAGTACTTC
d_gene: NA
v_gene: TRBV7-6
j_gene: TRBJ2-7
abundance: once

CDR3aa: CASSLSSAGRYEQYF
CDR3nt: TGTGCCAGCAGCTTGTCGTCGGCAGGGAGGTACGAGCAGTACTTC
d_gene: NA
v_gene: TRBV5-8
j_gene: TRBJ2-7
abundance: NA